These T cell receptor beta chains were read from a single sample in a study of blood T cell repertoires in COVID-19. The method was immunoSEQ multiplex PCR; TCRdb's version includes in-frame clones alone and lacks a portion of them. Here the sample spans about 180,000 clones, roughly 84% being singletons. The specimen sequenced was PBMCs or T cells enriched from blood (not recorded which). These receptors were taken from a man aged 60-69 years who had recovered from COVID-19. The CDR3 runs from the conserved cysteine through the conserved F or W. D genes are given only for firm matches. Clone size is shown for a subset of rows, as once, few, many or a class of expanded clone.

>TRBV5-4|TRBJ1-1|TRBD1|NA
TGTGCCAGCAGCTCATTTGCAGGGGGCACTGAAGCTTTCTTT
CASSSFAGGTEAFF
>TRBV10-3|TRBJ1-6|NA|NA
TGTGCCACCAATGCAGATAATTCACCCCTCCACTTT
CATNADNSPLHF
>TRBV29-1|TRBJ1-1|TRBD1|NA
TGCAGCGTTGATTTAGGACAGGGGGCTGATGAAGCTTTCTTT
CSVDLGQGADEAFF
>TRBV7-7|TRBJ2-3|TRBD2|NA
TGTGCCAGCAGCTCGACTAGCGGAGGAACAGATACGCAGTATTTT
CASSSTSGGTDTQYF
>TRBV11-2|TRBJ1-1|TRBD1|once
TGTGCCAGCAGCTCCCTCAGGGGGGAGCCGGGGGCTTTCTTT
CASSSLRGEPGAFF
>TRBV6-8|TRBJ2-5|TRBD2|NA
TGTGCCAGCAGTTATCCTGGAATTAGCGGGGGAGAGACCCAGTACTTC
CASSYPGISGGETQYF
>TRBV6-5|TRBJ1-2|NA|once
TGTGCCAGCAGTTACGGGCAGGGACAATTCTATGGCTACACCTTC
CASSYGQGQFYGYTF
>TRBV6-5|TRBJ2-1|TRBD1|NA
TGTGCCGCGAGTCCGGGACAGGGGCGGGGTGAGCAGTTCTTC
CAASPGQGRGEQFF
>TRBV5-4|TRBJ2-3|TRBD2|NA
TGTGCCAGCAGCGTGGGACTACAGCAATCAGATACGCAGTATTTT
CASSVGLQQSDTQYF
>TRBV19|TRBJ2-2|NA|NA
TGTGCCAGTAGTATCAACGGGGAGCTGTTTTTT
CASSINGELFF
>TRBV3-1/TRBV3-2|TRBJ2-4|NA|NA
TGTGCCAGCAGCCAACATCAGGACAAAAACATTCAGTACTTC
CASSQHQDKNIQYF
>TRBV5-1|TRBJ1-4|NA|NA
TGCGCCAGCAGCTCCCAGGGTCGGTCTTCTGAAAAACTGTTTTTT
CASSSQGRSSEKLFF
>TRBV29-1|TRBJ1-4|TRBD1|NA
TGCAGCGTTGAGGACAGGGGGCTTGAAAAACTGTTTTTT
CSVEDRGLEKLFF
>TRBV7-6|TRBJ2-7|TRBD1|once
TGTGCCAGCAGCTTAGGGGTGGACAGGCTCTCCTACGAGCAGTACTTC
CASSLGVDRLSYEQYF
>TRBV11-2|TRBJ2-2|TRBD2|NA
TGTGCCAGCAGCCTTAGCGGGAGCACCGGGGAGCTGTTTTTT
CASSLSGSTGELFF
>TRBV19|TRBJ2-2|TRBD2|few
TGTGCCAGTAGTCTCACGGGGGGTTCCGGGGAGCTGTTTTTT
CASSLTGGSGELFF
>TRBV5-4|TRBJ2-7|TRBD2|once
TGTGCCAGCAGCTTGAGGTCGGGAGGGACGGGGGAGCAGTACTTC
CASSLRSGGTGEQYF
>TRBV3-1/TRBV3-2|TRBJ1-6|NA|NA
TGTGCCAGCAGCCTTCGGCCCCCGGGGATGGGGTCACCCCTCCACTTT
CASSLRPPGMGSPLHF
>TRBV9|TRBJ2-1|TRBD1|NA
TGTGCCAGCAGTGTGGGACAGGGGGCTAACAATGAGCAGTTCTTC
CASSVGQGANNEQFF
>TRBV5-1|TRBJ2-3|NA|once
TGCGCCAGCAGCTTGGTAGCGCCTCTTTTCACAGATACGCAGTATTTT
CASSLVAPLFTDTQYF
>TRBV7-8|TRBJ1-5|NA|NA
TGTGCCAGCAGCCTACCTGCTGCCCCGGGGGATCAGCCCCAGCATTTT
CASSLPAAPGDQPQHF
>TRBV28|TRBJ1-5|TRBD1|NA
TGTGCCAGCAGTTTTGGGACAGGGAAGAGGAATCAGCCCCAGCATTTT
CASSFGTGKRNQPQHF
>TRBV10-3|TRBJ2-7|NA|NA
TGTGCCATCGATGGGGGAGGACGACGTTCCTACGAGCAGTACTTC
CAIDGGGRRSYEQYF
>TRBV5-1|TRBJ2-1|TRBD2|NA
TGCGCCAGCAGCTCCCCGGTGGGCGGGGGGGCCACTAATGAGCAGTTCTTC
CASSSPVGGGATNEQFF
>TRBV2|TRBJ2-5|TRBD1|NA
TGTGCCAGCAGTGAAGCAAGAGGGGGCACGGAGACCCAGTACTTC
CASSEARGGTETQYF
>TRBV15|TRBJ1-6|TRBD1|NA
TGTGCCACCAGCGGCTTAGGGACAGCTAATTCACCCCTCCACTTT
CATSGLGTANSPLHF
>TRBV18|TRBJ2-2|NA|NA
TGTGCCAGCTCACCACAACAGGGGAACACCGGGGAGCTGTTTTTT
CASSPQQGNTGELFF
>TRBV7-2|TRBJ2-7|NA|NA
TGTGCCAGCGGGGGGACCATATCCTACGAGCAGTACTTC
CASGGTISYEQYF
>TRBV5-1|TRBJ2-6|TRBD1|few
TGCGCCAGCAGCCCTGATGGGACAGGGGGCGCAGGGGCCAACGTCCTGACTTTC
CASSPDGTGGAGANVLTF
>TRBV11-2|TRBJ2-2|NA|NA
TGTGCCAGCAGCTCCCCTCCCTTGGGGCCCACCGGCGGGGAGCTGTTTTTT
CASSSPPLGPTGGELFF
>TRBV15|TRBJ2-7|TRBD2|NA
TGTGCCACCAGCAGAGGACTAGCGGGGGTCTACGAGCAGTACTTC
CATSRGLAGVYEQYF
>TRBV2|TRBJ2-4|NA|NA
TGTGCCAGCAGTGCGGACAGTCCGGTCTGGTACTTC
CASSADSPVWYF
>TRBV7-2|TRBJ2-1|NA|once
TGTGCCAGCAGCTTTAGCCCGCGGCACAATGAGCAGTTCTTC
CASSFSPRHNEQFF
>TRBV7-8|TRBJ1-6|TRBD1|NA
TGTGCCAGCAGCACAGGGGGCGCCTCCTATAATTCACCCCTCCACTTT
CASSTGGASYNSPLHF
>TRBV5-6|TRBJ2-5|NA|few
TGTGCCAGCAGCTACAGGGTTGAGACCCAGTACTTC
CASSYRVETQYF